This is a list of T cell receptor beta chains from one sample in a study of regulatory T cells in long-lasting Graves disease. TCRdb processed the multiplex PCR reads anew with MiXCR; each CDR3 protein has one entry. The sample holds hundreds of thousands of distinct CDR3 sequences, about 16% seen once. Separately, the same data were catalogued under a study of T cells in Graves' hyperthyroidism and ophthalmopathy.

Material: peripheral blood mononuclear cells (PBMCs), obtained at new diagnosis, from a patient treated with antithyroid drugs. These receptors originate from a middle-aged woman with Graves disease. The CDR3 runs from the conserved cysteine through the conserved F or W. Each record gives: V gene, J gene, CDR3 protein.

TRBV9,TRBJ1-1,CASSVEDRSHPGAFF
TRBV15,TRBJ1-4,CATSLGSGANNEKLFF
TRBV6-1,TRBJ1-2,CASSYGAGYTF
TRBV3-1,TRBJ2-1,CASSHGLGGGEQFF
TRBV29-1,TRBJ1-1,CSVSSDGGTEAFF
TRBV24-1,TRBJ2-7,CATSDLREQYF
TRBV11-2,TRBJ2-1,CASRSLAGRDNEQFF
TRBV7-9,TRBJ2-7,CASSLVGLGSYEQYF
TRBV19,TRBJ1-5,CASVRGQSQHF
TRBV6-2/TRBV6-3,TRBJ2-5,CASSYAASHGETQYF
TRBV25-1,TRBJ1-1,CASTAGNTEAFF
TRBV7-2,TRBJ2-2,CASSSRSGSNTGELFF